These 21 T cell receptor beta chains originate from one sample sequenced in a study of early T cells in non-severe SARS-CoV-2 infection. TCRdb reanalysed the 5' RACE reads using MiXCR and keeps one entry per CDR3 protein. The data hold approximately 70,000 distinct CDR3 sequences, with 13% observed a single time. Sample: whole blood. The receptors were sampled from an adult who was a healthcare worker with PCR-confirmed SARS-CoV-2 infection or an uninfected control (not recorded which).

The CDR3 sequence: CASSTGPYEQYF. Here the CDR3 DNA reads TGCGCCAGCAGCACAGGACCCTACGAGCAGTACTTC. This rearrangement joins TRBV5-1 to TRBJ2-7; D is possibly TRBD1 (5 bases). The CDR3 is 12 amino acids. V lost 4 bases and J 2 bases, leaving 7 bases between the germline ends. Germline-derived CDR1 and CDR2 are SGHRS and YFSETQ. The variable domain in full, completed from reference TRBV5-1 and TRBJ2-7, reads KAGVTQTPRYLIKTRGQQVTLSCSPISGHRSVSWYQQTPGQGLQFLFEYFSETQRNKGNFPGRFSGRQFSNSRSEMNVSTLELGDSALYLCASSTGPYEQYFGPGTRLTVT.

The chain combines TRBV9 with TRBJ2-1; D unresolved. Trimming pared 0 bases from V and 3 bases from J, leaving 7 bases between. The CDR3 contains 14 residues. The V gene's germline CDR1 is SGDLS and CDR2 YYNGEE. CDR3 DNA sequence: TGTGCCAGCAGCGTAGGCGAAGTCTACAATGAGCAGTTCTTC. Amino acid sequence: CASSVGEVYNEQFF.

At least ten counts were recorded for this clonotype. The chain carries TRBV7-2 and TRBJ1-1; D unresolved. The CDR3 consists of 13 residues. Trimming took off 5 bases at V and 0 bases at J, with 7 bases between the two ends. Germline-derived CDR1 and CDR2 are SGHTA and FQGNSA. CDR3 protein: CASSLRMNTEAFF. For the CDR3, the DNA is TGTGCCAGCAGCCTGAGGATGAACACTGAAGCTTTCTTT.

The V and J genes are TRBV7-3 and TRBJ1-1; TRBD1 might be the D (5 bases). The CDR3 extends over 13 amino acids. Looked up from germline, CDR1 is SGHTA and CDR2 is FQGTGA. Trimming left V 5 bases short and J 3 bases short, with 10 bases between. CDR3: CASSRDRDTEAFF. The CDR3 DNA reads TGTGCCAGCAGCCGCGACAGAGACACTGAAGCTTTCTTT. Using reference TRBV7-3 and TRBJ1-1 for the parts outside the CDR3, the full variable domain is GAGVSQTPSNKVTEKGKYVELRCDPISGHTALYWYRQSLGQGPEFLIYFQGTGAADDSGLPNDRFFAVRPEGSVSTLKIQRTERGDSAVYLCASSRDRDTEAFFGQGTRLTVV.

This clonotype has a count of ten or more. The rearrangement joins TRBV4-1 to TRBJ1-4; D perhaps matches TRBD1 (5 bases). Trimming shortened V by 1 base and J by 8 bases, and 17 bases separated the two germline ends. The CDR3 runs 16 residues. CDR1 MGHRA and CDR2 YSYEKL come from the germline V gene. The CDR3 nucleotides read TGCGCCAGCAGCCAAGCCGGGACCCCCGCGGGGGAAAAACTGTTTTTT. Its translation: CASSQAGTPAGEKLFF.

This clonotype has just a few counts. The CDR3 sequence is CASSLRGGRVTDTQYF. CDR3 coding DNA: TGTGCCAGCAGCTTGAGAGGCGGGAGGGTCACAGATACGCAGTATTTT. The chain links TRBV7-2 to TRBJ2-3, with 9 positions matching TRBD2. The length of the CDR3 is 16 residues. The V gene end was trimmed by 3 bases and the J gene end by 2 bases; junction bases not matched to a gene: 6. Germline assignment: CDR1 SGHTA and CDR2 FQGNSA.

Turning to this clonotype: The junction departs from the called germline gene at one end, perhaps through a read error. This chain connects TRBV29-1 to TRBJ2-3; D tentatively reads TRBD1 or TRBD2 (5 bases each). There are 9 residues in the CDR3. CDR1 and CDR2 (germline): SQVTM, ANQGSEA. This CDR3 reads CREGDTQYF. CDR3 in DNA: TGTCGCGAGGGGGATACGCAGTATTTT.

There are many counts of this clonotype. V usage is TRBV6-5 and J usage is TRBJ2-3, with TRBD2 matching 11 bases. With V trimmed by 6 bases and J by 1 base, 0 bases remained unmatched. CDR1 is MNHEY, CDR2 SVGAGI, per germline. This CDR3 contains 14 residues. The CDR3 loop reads CASRLAGGTDTQYF. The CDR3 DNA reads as TGTGCCAGCAGACTAGCGGGGGGCACAGATACGCAGTATTTT.

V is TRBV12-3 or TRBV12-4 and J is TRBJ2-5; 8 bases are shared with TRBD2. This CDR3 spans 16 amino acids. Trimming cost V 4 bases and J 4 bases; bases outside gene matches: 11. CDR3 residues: CASSSRRRGAGETQYF. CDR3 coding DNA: TGTGCCAGCAGTTCCCGCCGGCGGGGGGCTGGAGAGACCCAGTACTTC.

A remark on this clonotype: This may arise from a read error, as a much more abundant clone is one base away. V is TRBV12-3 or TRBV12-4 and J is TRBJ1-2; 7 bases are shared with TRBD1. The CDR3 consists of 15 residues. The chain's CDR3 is CASSQYRGGNYDYTF. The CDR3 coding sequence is TGTGCCAGCAGCCAATACAGGGGAGGCAACTATGACTACACCTTC.

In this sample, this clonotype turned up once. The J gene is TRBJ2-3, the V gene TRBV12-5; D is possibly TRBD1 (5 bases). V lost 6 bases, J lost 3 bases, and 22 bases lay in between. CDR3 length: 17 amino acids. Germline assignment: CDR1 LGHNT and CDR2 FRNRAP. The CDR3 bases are TGTGCTAGTGGCCGACTCACAGGAGCCCCTTCAACAGATACGCAGTATTTT. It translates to CASGRLTGAPSTDTQYF. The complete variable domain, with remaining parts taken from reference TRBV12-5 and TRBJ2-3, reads DARVTQTPRHKVTEMGQEVTMRCQPILGHNTVFWYRQTMMQGLELLAYFRNRAPLDDSGMPKDRFSAEMPDATLATLKIQPSEPRDSAVYFCASGRLTGAPSTDTQYFGPGTRLTVL.

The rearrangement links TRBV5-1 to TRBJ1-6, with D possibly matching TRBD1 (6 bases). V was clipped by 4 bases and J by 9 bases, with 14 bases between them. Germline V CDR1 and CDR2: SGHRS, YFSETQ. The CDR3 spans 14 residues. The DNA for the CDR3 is TGCGCCAGCAGCCGGGGGGCAGGGTCTTCACCCCTCCACTTT. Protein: CASSRGAGSSPLHF.

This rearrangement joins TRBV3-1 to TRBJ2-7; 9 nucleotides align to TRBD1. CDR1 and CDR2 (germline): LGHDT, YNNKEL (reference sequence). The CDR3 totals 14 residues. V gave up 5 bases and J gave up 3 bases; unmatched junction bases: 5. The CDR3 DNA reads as TGTGCCAGCAGCAAAGGACAGGGGCGCTACGAGCAGTACTTC. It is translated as CASSKGQGRYEQYF.

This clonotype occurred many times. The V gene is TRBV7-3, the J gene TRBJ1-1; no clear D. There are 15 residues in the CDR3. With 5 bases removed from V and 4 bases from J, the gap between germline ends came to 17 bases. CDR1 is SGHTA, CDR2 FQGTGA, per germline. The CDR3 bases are TGTGCCAGCAGCCCCAGCGCGGGGATTGGCACTGAAGCTTTCTTT. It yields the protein CASSPSAGIGTEAFF.

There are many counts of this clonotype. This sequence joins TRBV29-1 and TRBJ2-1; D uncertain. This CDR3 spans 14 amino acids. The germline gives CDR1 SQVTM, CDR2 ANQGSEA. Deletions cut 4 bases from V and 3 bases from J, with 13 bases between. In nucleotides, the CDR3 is TGCAGCGTTGGTAGGCGGATACACTACAATGAGCAGTTCTTC. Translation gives CSVGRRIHYNEQFF.

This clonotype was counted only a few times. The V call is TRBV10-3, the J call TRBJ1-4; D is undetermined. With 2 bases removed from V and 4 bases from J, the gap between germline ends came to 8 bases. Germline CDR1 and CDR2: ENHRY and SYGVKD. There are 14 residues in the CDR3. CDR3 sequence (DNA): TGTGCCATCAGTGAGGGACGGAATAATGAAAAACTGTTTTTT. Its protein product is CAISEGRNNEKLFF.

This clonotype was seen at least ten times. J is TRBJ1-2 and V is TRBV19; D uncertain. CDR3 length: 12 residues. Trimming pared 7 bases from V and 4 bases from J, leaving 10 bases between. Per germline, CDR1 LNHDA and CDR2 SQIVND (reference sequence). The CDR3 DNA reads TGTGCCAGTACCGCCGGGAGCTATGGCTACACCTTC. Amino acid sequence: CASTAGSYGYTF.

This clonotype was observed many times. CDR3 nucleotides: TGTGCCAGCAGTGCTGTGCGTTCGTATGGCTACACCTTC. This gives the protein CASSAVRSYGYTF. V and J are TRBV2 and TRBJ1-2; no clear D gene. Germline V lookup: CDR1 SNHLY, CDR2 FYNNEI. V was cut by 4 bases and J by 5 bases, with 11 bases left in between. The CDR3 consists of 13 residues.

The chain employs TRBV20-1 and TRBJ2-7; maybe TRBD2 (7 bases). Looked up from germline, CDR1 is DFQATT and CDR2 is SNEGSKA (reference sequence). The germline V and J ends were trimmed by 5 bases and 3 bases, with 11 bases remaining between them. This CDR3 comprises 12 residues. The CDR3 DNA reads TGCAGTGCTGGGGGGGACATCTACGAGCAGTACTTC. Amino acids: CSAGGDIYEQYF.

This CDR3 is CASSFFSPGELFF. Here the CDR3 DNA reads TGTGCCAGCAGTTTTTTTTCACCCGGGGAGCTGTTTTTT. The genes are TRBV27 and TRBJ2-2, with unresolved D. Per the germline V gene, CDR1 is MNHEY and CDR2 is SMNVEV (reference sequence). V lost 3 bases and J lost 6, with 8 bases in between. CDR3 length: 13 amino acids.

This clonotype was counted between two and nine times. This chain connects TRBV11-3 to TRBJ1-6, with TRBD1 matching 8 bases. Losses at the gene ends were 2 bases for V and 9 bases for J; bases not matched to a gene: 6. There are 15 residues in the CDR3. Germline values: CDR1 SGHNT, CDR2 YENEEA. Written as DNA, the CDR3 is TGTGCCAGCAGCTTACAGGGGGCGAACGGTTCACCCCTCCACTTT. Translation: CASSLQGANGSPLHF.